The present T cell receptor beta chain was sequenced within a study of spatial heterogeneity in lung cancer. Overall study results and limits: Expanded intratumoral alpha and beta TCR counts tracked tumor mutation counts.

This clonotype was detected only a few times. No antigen is known for it. Time point of the sample: sample taken at primary tumor resection. MiXCR, run by TCRdb on the 5' RACE reads, gives a single entry per CDR3 protein. The sample has 4,000 to 5,500 distinct CDR3 sequences, 6.5% to 8.5% seen once. The sequence came from a female donor with early-stage non-small cell lung cancer. The source was lung tumor tissue, collected at surgery.

The DNA of the CDR3 is TGTGCCACCCACCAGCGGGGTGCATCTAGCACAGATACGCAGTATTTT. It codes for CATHQRGASSTDTQYF. The chain uses TRBV19 and TRBJ2-3; 7 nucleotides match TRBD2. J lost 0 bases, V lost 10 bases, and 13 bases had no gene match. CDR3 length: 16 amino acids. The germline CDR1 and CDR2 sequences are LNHDA and SQIVND (reference sequence).